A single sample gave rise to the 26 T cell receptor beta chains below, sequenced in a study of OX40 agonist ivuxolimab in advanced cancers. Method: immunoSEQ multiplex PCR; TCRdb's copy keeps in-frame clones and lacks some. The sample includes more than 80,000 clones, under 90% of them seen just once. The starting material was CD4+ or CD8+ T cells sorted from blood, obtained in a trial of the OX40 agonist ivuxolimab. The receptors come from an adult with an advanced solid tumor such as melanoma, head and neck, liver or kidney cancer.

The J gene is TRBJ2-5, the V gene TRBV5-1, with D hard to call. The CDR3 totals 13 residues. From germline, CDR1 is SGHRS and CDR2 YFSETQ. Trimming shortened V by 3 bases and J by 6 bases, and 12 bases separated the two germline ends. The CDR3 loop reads CASSSGAGKTQYF. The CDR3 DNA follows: TGCGCCAGCAGCTCCGGCGCAGGAAAGACCCAGTACTTC.

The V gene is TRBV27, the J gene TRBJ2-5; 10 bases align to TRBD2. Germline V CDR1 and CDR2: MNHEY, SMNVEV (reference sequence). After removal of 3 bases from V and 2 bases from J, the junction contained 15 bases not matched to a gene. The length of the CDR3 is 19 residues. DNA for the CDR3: TGTGCCAGCAGTTTTACGGCCCCGGGGCTAGCGGGAGTTCAAGAGACCCAGTACTTC. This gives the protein CASSFTAPGLAGVQETQYF.

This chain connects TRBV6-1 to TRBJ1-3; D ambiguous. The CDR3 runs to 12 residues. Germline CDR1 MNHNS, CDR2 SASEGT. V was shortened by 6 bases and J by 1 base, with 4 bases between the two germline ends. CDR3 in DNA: TGTGCCAGCAGATCGTCTGGAAACACCATATATTTT. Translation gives CASRSSGNTIYF.

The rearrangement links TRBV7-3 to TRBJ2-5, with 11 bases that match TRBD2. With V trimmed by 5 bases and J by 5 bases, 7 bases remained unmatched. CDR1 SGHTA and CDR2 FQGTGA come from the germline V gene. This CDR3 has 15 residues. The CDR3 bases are TGTGCCAGCAGCCCCACCGGGACTAGCGGCGAGACCCAGTACTTC. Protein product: CASSPTGTSGETQYF. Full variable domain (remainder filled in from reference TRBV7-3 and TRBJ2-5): GAGVSQTPSNKVTEKGKYVELRCDPISGHTALYWYRQSLGQGPEFLIYFQGTGAADDSGLPNDRFFAVRPEGSVSTLKIQRTERGDSAVYLCASSPTGTSGETQYFGPGTRLLVL.

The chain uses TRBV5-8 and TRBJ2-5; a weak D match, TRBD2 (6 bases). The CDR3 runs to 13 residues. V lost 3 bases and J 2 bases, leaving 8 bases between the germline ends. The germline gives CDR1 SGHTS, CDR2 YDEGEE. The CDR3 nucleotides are TGTGCCAGCAGCTCCGCGGGACAAGAGACCCAGTACTTC. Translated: CASSSAGQETQYF. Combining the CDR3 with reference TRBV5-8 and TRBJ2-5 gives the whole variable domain EAGVTQSPTHLIKTRGQQATLRCSPISGHTSVYWYQQALGLGLQFLLWYDEGEERNRGNFPPRFSGRQFPNYSSELNVNALELEDSALYLCASSSAGQETQYFGPGTRLLVL.

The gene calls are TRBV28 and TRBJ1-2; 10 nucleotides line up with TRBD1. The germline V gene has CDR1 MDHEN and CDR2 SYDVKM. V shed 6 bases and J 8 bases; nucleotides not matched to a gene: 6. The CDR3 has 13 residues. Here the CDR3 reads CASSRQGAAGYTF. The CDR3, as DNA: TGTGCCAGCAGCCGACAGGGGGCCGCCGGCTACACCTTC.

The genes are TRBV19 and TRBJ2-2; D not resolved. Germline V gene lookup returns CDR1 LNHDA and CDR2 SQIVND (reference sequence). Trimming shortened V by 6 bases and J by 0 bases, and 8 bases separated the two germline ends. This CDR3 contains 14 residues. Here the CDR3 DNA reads TGTGCCAGTAGGAGAACAACGAACACCGGGGAGCTGTTTTTT. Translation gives CASRRTTNTGELFF.

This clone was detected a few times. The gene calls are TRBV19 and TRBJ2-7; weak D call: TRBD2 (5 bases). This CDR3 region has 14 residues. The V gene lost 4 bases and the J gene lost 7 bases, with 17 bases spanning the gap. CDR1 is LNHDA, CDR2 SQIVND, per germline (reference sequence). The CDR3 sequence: CASSSGSVYREQYF. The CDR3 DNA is TGTGCCAGTAGTAGCGGGTCTGTATATAGGGAGCAGTACTTC.

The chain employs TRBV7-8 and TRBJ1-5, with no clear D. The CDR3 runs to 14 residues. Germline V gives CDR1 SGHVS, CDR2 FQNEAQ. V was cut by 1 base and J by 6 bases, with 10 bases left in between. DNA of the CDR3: TGTGCCAGCAGCTTAGGGCAGGTTTCTCAGCCCCAGCATTTT. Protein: CASSLGQVSQPQHF.

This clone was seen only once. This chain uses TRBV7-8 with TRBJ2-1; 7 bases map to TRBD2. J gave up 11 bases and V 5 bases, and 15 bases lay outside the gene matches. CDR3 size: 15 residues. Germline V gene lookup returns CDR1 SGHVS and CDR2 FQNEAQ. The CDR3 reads CASSVSGTTQVKQFF. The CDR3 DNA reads TGTGCCAGCAGCGTGTCCGGGACTACTCAAGTTAAGCAGTTCTTC.

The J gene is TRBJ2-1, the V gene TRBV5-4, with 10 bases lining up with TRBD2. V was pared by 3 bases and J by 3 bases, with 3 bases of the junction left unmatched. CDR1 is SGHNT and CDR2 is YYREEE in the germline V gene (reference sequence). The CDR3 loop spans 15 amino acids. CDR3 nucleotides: TGTGCCAGCAGCTGGACTAGCGGAGTCTACAATGAGCAGTTCTTC. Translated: CASSWTSGVYNEQFF.

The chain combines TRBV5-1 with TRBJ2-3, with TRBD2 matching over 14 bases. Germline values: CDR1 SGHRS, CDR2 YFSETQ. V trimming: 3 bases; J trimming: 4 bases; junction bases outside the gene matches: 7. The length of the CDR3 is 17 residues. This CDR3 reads CASSSPGTSGRADTQYF. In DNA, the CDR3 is TGCGCCAGCAGCTCACCCGGGACTAGCGGGAGAGCAGATACGCAGTATTTT.

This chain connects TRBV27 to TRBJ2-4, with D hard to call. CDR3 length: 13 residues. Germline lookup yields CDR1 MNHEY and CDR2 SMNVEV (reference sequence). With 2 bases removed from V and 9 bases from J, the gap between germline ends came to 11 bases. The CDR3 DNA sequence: TGTGCCAGCAGTTTAAGGGCAGACGGCATTCAGTACTTC. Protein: CASSLRADGIQYF.

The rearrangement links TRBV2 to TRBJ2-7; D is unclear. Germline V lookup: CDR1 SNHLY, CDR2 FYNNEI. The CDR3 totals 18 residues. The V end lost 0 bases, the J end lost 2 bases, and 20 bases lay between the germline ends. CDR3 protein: CASSEARSKGRSPYEQYF. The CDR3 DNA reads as TGTGCCAGCAGTGAAGCCCGCTCGAAGGGTCGAAGCCCCTACGAGCAGTACTTC.

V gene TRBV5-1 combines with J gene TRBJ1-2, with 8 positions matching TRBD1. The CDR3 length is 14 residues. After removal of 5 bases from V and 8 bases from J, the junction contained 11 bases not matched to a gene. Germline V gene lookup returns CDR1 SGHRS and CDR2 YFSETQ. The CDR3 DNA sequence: TGCGCCAGCAGACAGGACAGGGCCGTTGTAGGCTACACCTTC. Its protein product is CASRQDRAVVGYTF.

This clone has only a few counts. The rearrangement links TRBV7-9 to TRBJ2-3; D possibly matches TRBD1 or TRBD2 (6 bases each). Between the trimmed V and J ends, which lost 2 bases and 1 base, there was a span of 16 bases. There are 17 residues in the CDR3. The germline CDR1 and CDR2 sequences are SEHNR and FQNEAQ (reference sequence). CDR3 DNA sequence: TGTGCCAGCAGCTTACTTAATCGGGGGCCACGCACAGATACGCAGTATTTT. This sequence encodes CASSLLNRGPRTDTQYF.

The CDR3 spells CASSSTSAGTQYF. CDR3 coding DNA: TGTGCCAGCAGCTCGACTAGCGCCGGGACCCAGTACTTC. This chain uses TRBV7-3 with TRBJ2-5, with TRBD2 identical over 8 bases. The CDR3 runs 13 residues. Germline V lookup: CDR1 SGHTA, CDR2 FQGTGA. V was clipped by 4 bases and J by 7 bases; unmatched bases: 5.

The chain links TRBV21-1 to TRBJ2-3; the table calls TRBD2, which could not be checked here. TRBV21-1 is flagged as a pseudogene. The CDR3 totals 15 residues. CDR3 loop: CASSSRTSGRDTQYF. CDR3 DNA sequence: TGTGCCAGCAGCAGCAGAACTAGCGGGAGGGATACGCAGTATTTT.

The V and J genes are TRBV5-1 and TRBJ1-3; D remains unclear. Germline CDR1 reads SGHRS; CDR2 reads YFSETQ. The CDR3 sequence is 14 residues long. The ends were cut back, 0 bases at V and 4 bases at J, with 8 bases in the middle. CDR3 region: CASSLDSAGNTIYF. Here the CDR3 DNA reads TGCGCCAGCAGCTTGGATTCTGCGGGAAACACCATATATTTT.

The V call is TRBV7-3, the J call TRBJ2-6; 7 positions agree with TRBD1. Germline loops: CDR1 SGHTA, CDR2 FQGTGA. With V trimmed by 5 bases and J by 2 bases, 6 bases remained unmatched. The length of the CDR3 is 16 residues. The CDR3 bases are TGTGCCAGCAGCCCCACAGGGGTGGCTGGGGCCAACGTCCTGACTTTC. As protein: CASSPTGVAGANVLTF.

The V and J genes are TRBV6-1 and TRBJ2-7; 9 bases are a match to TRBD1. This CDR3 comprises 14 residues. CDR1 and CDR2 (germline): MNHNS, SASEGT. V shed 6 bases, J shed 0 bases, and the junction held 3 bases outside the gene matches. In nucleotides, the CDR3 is TGTGCCAGCAGAAGGACAGGGGCCTCCTACGAGCAGTACTTC. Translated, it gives CASRRTGASYEQYF.

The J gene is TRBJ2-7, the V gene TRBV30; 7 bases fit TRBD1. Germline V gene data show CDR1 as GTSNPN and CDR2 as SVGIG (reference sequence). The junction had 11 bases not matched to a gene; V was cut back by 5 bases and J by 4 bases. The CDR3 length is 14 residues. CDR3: CAWGTTGLSYEQYF. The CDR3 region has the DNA TGTGCCTGGGGTACGACAGGGTTGTCGTACGAGCAGTACTTC.

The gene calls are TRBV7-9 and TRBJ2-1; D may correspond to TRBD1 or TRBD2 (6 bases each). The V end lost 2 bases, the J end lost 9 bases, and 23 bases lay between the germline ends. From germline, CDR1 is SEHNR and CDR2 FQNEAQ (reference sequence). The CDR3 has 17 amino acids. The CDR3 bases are TGTGCCAGCAGCTTATCCCCTTCGGAGGGGGGTGGGGGTGAGCAGTTCTTC. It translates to CASSLSPSEGGGGEQFF.

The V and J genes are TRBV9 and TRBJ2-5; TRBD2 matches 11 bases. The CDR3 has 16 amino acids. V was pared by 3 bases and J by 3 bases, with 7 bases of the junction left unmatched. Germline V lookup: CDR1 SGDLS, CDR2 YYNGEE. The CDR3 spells CASSATGTSGKETQYF. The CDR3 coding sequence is TGTGCCAGCAGCGCCACAGGGACTAGCGGAAAAGAGACCCAGTACTTC.

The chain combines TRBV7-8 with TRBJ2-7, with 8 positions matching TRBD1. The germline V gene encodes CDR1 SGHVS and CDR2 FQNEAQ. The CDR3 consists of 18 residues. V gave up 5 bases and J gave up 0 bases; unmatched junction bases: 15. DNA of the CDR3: TGTGCCAGCAGCGGACGATTCACCGGGACAGGCAGCTCCTACGAGCAGTACTTC. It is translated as CASSGRFTGTGSSYEQYF.

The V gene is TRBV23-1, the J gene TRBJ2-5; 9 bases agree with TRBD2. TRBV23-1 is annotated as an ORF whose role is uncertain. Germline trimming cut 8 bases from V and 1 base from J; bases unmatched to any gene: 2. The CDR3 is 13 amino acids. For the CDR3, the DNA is TGCGCCAGCGGGACTAGCCTCCAAGAGACCCAGTACTTC. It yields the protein CASGTSLQETQYF.